This record looks at one T cell receptor (beta chain) sequence and its context. Its specificity is not known. The data derive from a study of CD8 T cells in Susac syndrome. Overall study results and limits: A relatively small number of individuals underwent TCR sequencing and HLA analysis.

With random hexamers, 0.5 to 1 ug RNA was reverse transcribed. Across 54 Vbeta and 13 Jbeta, immunoSEQ multiplex PCR amplified TCR beta CDR3. TCRdb fed the immunoSEQ multiplex PCR reads into MiXCR, producing one record per CDR3 protein. The table records about 300,000 distinct CDR3 sequences, roughly 94% of them present only once. Trimming took 4 bases from V and 0 from J, leaving 5 bases between them. Germline assignment: CDR1 DFQATT and CDR2 SNEGSKA (reference sequence). The CDR3 is 12 residues long. The authors carried out high-throughput sequencing of TCR beta. They applied it to CD8+ and CD4+ T cells obtained from blood. TEMRA cells were enriched by FACS, and CD4+ and CD8+ T cells were negatively isolated.

The chain has TRBV20-1 and TRBJ2-3; unclear D gene. Sequenced sample: CD4+ T cells from PBMCs. The receptor's source is a human donor with multiple sclerosis. CDR3: CSAKQSTDTQYF. CDR3 sequence (DNA): TGCAGTGCTAAGCAGAGCACAGATACGCAGTATTTT.